These 26 T cell receptor beta chains were sequenced from one sample in a study of T cell repertoires in cytomegalovirus infection. TCRdb reprocessed the reads with MiXCR, giving one entry per CDR3 protein. The sample yields a few hundred thousand distinct CDR3 sequences, approximately 46% seen once. For these TCRs, the target antigens are not known. The starting material was cultured PBMCs, obtained from culture after CMV antigen stimulation. The receptors stem from a human donor in good health (CMV status not recorded). Some clones in this sample may be carry-over from other donors' samples.

This clonotype has just a few counts. This chain uses TRBV27 with TRBJ2-7, with 8 bases lining up with TRBD2. The V segment lost 5 bases and the J segment 6 bases; nucleotides outside the gene matches: 18. CDR3 size: 17 residues. Looked up from germline, CDR1 is MNHEY and CDR2 is SMNVEV (reference sequence). The CDR3 coding sequence is TGTGCCAGCAGTCCGAGCCCCCCGGGGGGGTCTGGCGGCGAGCAGTACTTC. It encodes CASSPSPPGGSGGEQYF.

This clonotype occurred once. The chain joins TRBV25-1 to TRBJ2-1; D not resolved. The V gene lost 6 bases and the J gene lost 3 bases, with 9 bases spanning the gap. This CDR3 has 13 residues. Germline V lookup: CDR1 MGHDK, CDR2 SYGVNS. CDR3 sequence: CASSEDVYNEQFF. The CDR3 DNA follows: TGTGCCAGCAGCGAAGACGTCTACAATGAGCAGTTCTTC. Supplemented by reference TRBV25-1 and TRBJ2-1, the full variable domain reads EADIYQTPRYLVIGTGKKITLECSQTMGHDKMYWYQQDPGMELHLIHYSYGVNSTEKGDLSSESTVSRIRTEHFPLTLESARPSHTSQYLCASSEDVYNEQFFGPGTRLTVL.

The rearrangement joins TRBV2 to TRBJ1-2; D ambiguous. Germline loops: CDR1 SNHLY, CDR2 FYNNEI. V lost 6 bases and J 2 bases, leaving 16 bases between the germline ends. The CDR3 has 15 residues. CDR3 sequence: CASSPEGGQNYGYTF. The CDR3 DNA sequence: TGTGCCAGCAGCCCAGAGGGAGGGCAGAACTATGGCTACACCTTC.

This clonotype was observed a few times. The CDR3 is CASSSGLWAHEQYF. DNA for the CDR3: TGTGCCAGCAGCTCGGGACTTTGGGCTCACGAGCAGTACTTC. This chain links TRBV7-2 with TRBJ2-7; possibly TRBD2 for D (6 bases). The V end lost 4 bases, the J end lost 5 bases, and 15 bases lay between the germline ends. The CDR3 is 14 residues long. Germline CDR1 reads SGHTA; CDR2 reads FQGNSA.

The chain joins TRBV7-2 to TRBJ2-7; no clear D gene. V was shortened by 2 bases and J by 0 bases, with 8 bases between the two germline ends. The CDR3 has 14 amino acids. In germline, CDR1 is SGHTA, CDR2 FQGNSA. The CDR3, as DNA: TGTGCCAGCAGCTTATGGACGAGCTCCTACGAGCAGTACTTC. Its protein is CASSLWTSSYEQYF.

This clonotype came up a few times. The J gene is TRBJ1-1, the V gene TRBV6-5; D possibly corresponds to TRBD1 (6 bases). Trimming cost V 1 base and J 3 bases, with 15 bases left between them. Looked up from germline, CDR1 is MNHEY and CDR2 is SVGAGI. This CDR3 contains 16 residues. The CDR3 sequence is CASSYWGSQGHTEAFF. For the CDR3, the DNA is TGTGCCAGCAGTTACTGGGGGTCACAGGGCCACACTGAAGCTTTCTTT.

The chain links TRBV2 to TRBJ2-5; 8 bases fit TRBD2. Germline values: CDR1 SNHLY, CDR2 FYNNEI. V trimming: 6 bases; J trimming: 1 base; junction bases outside the gene matches: 4. The CDR3 runs to 14 residues. This CDR3 is CASRSRGGQETQYF. The CDR3 nucleotides read TGTGCCAGCAGGAGCCGGGGGGGCCAAGAGACCCAGTACTTC.

The V call is TRBV7-2, the J call TRBJ2-7; D not certain. The CDR3 covers 13 residues. Germline V CDR1 and CDR2: SGHTA, FQGNSA. With 1 base removed from V and 6 bases from J, the gap between germline ends came to 10 bases. The CDR3 DNA is TGTGCCAGCAGCTTAGATAGGAGTTTCGAGCAGTACTTC. This encodes CASSLDRSFEQYF.

The chain joins TRBV6-6 to TRBJ2-7; D is undetermined. This CDR3 region has 13 residues. Trimming took 2 bases from V and 2 from J, leaving 7 bases between them. Germline lookup yields CDR1 MNHNY and CDR2 SVGAGI (reference sequence). CDR3 DNA sequence: TGTGCCAGCAGTTACGTAGCCCCCTACGAGCAGTACTTC. It codes for CASSYVAPYEQYF.

This clonotype has a handful of counts. V is TRBV7-2 and J is TRBJ2-4, with no clear D. Trimming stripped 2 bases from V and 0 bases from J, with 5 bases between. The germline V gene has CDR1 SGHTA and CDR2 FQGNSA. CDR3 size: 14 residues. The CDR3 DNA follows: TGTGCCAGCAGCTTAACTCTAGCCAAAAACATTCAGTACTTC. Encoded protein: CASSLTLAKNIQYF.

This clonotype came up once. This chain joins TRBV5-8 and TRBJ1-5, with 7 bases aligning to TRBD1. V gave up 6 bases and J gave up 3 bases; unmatched junction bases: 9. CDR3 length: 15 amino acids. From germline, CDR1 is SGHTS and CDR2 YDEGEE. CDR3 in DNA: TGTGCCAGCAACCTGGGACAGAGTCTCAATCAGCCCCAGCATTTT. Its translation is CASNLGQSLNQPQHF. Looking up the rest from reference TRBV5-8 and TRBJ1-5 gives the full variable domain: EAGVTQSPTHLIKTRGQQATLRCSPISGHTSVYWYQQALGLGLQFLLWYDEGEERNRGNFPPRFSGRQFPNYSSELNVNALELEDSALYLCASNLGQSLNQPQHFGDGTRLSIL.

The V call is TRBV7-2, the J call TRBJ1-2; D is perhaps TRBD1 (5 bases). Trimming pared 6 bases from V and 6 bases from J, leaving 14 bases between. The CDR3 loop spans 13 amino acids. Germline V gene data show CDR1 as SGHTA and CDR2 as FQGNSA. The DNA for the CDR3 is TGTGCCAGCAGGACAGCAGGGACGCATGGCTACACCTTC. Its translation is CASRTAGTHGYTF. Drawing the rest from reference TRBV7-2 and TRBJ1-2, the complete variable domain is GAGVSQSPSNKVTEKGKDVELRCDPISGHTALYWYRQSLGQGLEFLIYFQGNSAPDKSGLPSDRFSAERTGGSVSTLTIQRTQQEDSAVYLCASRTAGTHGYTFGSGTRLTVV.

The rearrangement joins TRBV5-4 to TRBJ1-4; no firm D call. Deletions cut 4 bases from V and 7 bases from J, with 17 bases between. CDR1 and CDR2 from the germline V gene are SGHNT and YYREEE (reference sequence). This CDR3 is 15 amino acids long. The CDR3 nucleotides are TGTGCCAGCAGCCCGGGTGCCCCAGGAGGTGAAAAACTGTTTTTT. Protein product: CASSPGAPGGEKLFF. Complete variable domain (other parts from reference TRBV5-4 and TRBJ1-4): ETGVTQSPTHLIKTRGQQVTLRCSSQSGHNTVSWYQQALGQGPQFIFQYYREEENGRGNFPPRFSGLQFPNYSSELNVNALELDDSALYLCASSPGAPGGEKLFFGSGTQLSVL.

The chain has TRBV19 and TRBJ1-5, with D possibly matching TRBD1 (5 bases). CDR3 length: 14 amino acids. Germline CDR1 LNHDA, CDR2 SQIVND (reference sequence). The V end was cut by 4 bases, the J end by 4 bases, with 11 bases between. CDR3 sequence reads: CASSRQSRNQPQHF. The CDR3 DNA follows: TGTGCCAGTAGTAGACAGTCCAGGAATCAGCCCCAGCATTTT. Combining the CDR3 with reference TRBV19 and TRBJ1-5 gives the whole variable domain DGGITQSPKYLFRKEGQNVTLSCEQNLNHDAMYWYRQDPGQGLRLIYYSQIVNDFQKGDIAEGYSVSREKKESFPLTVTSAQKNPTAFYLCASSRQSRNQPQHFGDGTRLSIL.

This clonotype was recorded a few times. The chain couples TRBV7-2 to TRBJ2-5; 8 bases match TRBD2. The CDR3 has 14 amino acids. Germline trimming cut 3 bases from V and 5 bases from J; bases unmatched to any gene: 5. Germline CDR1 SGHTA, CDR2 FQGNSA. The CDR3 bases are TGTGCCAGCAGCTTTTCAGCGGGGGTTGAGACCCAGTACTTC. Translating gives CASSFSAGVETQYF. Supplemented by reference TRBV7-2 and TRBJ2-5, the full variable domain reads GAGVSQSPSNKVTEKGKDVELRCDPISGHTALYWYRQSLGQGLEFLIYFQGNSAPDKSGLPSDRFSAERTGGSVSTLTIQRTQQEDSAVYLCASSFSAGVETQYFGPGTRLLVL.

The chain carries TRBV6-6 and TRBJ2-7, with D maybe TRBD2 (5 bases). V dropped 0 bases and J dropped 3 bases, with 21 bases sitting between them. Germline lookup yields CDR1 MNHNY and CDR2 SVGAGI (reference sequence). The CDR3 has 18 amino acids. CDR3 loop: CASSYSTMREYPLYEQYF. CDR3 DNA sequence: TGTGCCAGCAGTTACTCGACTATGAGGGAGTACCCCCTCTACGAGCAGTACTTC.

This clonotype was found once. The chain is built from TRBV27 and TRBJ2-7; D possibly corresponds to TRBD2 (5 bases). The CDR3 consists of 15 residues. Per the germline V gene, CDR1 is MNHEY and CDR2 is SMNVEV (reference sequence). The V gene lost 7 bases and the J gene lost 7 bases, with 23 bases spanning the gap. CDR3 in amino acids: CASNGIALVPGEQYF. CDR3 DNA sequence: TGTGCCAGCAACGGGATAGCTTTGGTCCCCGGGGAGCAGTACTTC.

Only a few counts were recorded for this clonotype. The chain couples TRBV6-8 to TRBJ2-1; 9 nucleotides agree with TRBD1. The trim removed 8 bases at V and 3 bases at J, leaving 14 bases unmatched. The CDR3 has 17 amino acids. Germline-derived CDR1 and CDR2 are MNHGY and SAAAGT. CDR3 DNA sequence: TGTGCCAGCCAAGTCGGGGGACCGGGACAGGGCTACAATGAGCAGTTCTTC. Translating it yields CASQVGGPGQGYNEQFF.

The rearrangement uses TRBV10-3 and TRBJ2-7; no reliable D call. Trimming cost V 11 bases and J 2 bases, with 10 bases left between them. This CDR3 comprises 11 residues. Germline V CDR1 and CDR2: ENHRY, SYGVKD. CDR3 in amino acids: CAVSPAYEQYF. The CDR3 region has the DNA TGTGCCGTGAGTCCGGCCTACGAGCAGTACTTC.

V usage is TRBV28 and J usage is TRBJ1-1; D not resolved. Germline assignment: CDR1 MDHEN and CDR2 SYDVKM. The CDR3 is 12 amino acids. V was clipped by 10 bases and J by 7 bases, with 16 bases between them. The CDR3 sequence: CATGPAVGEAFF. The CDR3 region has the DNA TGTGCCACCGGCCCGGCAGTCGGTGAAGCTTTCTTT.

The genes are TRBV7-4 and TRBJ1-1; D call uncertain. The CDR3 sequence is 12 residues long. Germline CDR1 is SGHVT and CDR2 is SQSDAQ. The V gene lost 3 bases and the J gene lost 8 bases, with 10 bases spanning the gap. The CDR3 DNA follows: TGTGCCAGCAGCTTCCCTTTGACAGAAGCTTTCTTT. Translated, it gives CASSFPLTEAFF.

The CDR3 nucleotides read TGTGCCAGCAGCTTCCCACGGGACAGGGTGGCTGGGGCCAACGTCCTGACTTTC. Translation gives CASSFPRDRVAGANVLTF. The chain carries TRBV7-3 and TRBJ2-6, with 9 bases matching TRBD1. Trimming at V came to 3 bases and at J to 2 bases, leaving 8 bases not matched to a gene. The CDR3 totals 18 residues. Looked up from germline, CDR1 is SGHTA and CDR2 is FQGTGA.

The chain carries TRBV6-6 and TRBJ2-1; D possibly uses TRBD1 or TRBD2 (5 bases each). The V and J ends lost 7 bases and 1 base respectively, with 20 bases between them. In germline, CDR1 is MNHNY, CDR2 SVGAGI (reference sequence). The CDR3 extends over 17 amino acids. The CDR3 DNA sequence: TGTGCCAGCACCCGTGTTGGGACGGGTGTTTCCTACAATGAGCAGTTCTTC. Its protein is CASTRVGTGVSYNEQFF.

A single count supports this clonotype. The CDR3 bases are TGTGCCAGCAGCCTGGACGGGCGCTCTGGGGCCAACGTCCTGACTTTC. Its protein product is CASSLDGRSGANVLTF. This chain links TRBV28 with TRBJ2-6, with D hard to call. CDR1 is MDHEN and CDR2 is SYDVKM in the germline V gene. CDR3 length: 16 residues. V lost 6 bases to trimming and J lost 0 bases, with 12 bases between them.

This clonotype was seen a few times. This chain joins TRBV7-9 and TRBJ2-7; D is possibly TRBD2 (5 bases). The CDR3 loop spans 13 amino acids. The ends were cut back, 5 bases at V and 2 bases at J, with 10 bases in the middle. The germline V gene has CDR1 SEHNR and CDR2 FQNEAQ (reference sequence). In nucleotides, the CDR3 is TGTGCCAGCAGCGCCGCACTAGCCTACGAGCAGTACTTC. As protein: CASSAALAYEQYF. Full variable domain (rest looked up from reference TRBV7-9 and TRBJ2-7): DTGVSQNPRHKITKRGQNVTFRCDPISEHNRLYWYRQTLGQGPEFLTYFQNEAQLEKSRLLSDRFSAERPKGSFSTLEIQRTEQGDSAMYLCASSAALAYEQYFGPGTRLTVT.

V and J are TRBV12-3 or TRBV12-4 and TRBJ2-5; weak D call: TRBD2 (5 bases). The CDR3 loop spans 13 amino acids. The V end lost 7 bases, the J end lost 4 bases, and 13 bases lay between the germline ends. The CDR3 nucleotides read TGTGCCAGCACTCAACTGGGAGTAGAGACCCAGTACTTC. It specifies CASTQLGVETQYF.